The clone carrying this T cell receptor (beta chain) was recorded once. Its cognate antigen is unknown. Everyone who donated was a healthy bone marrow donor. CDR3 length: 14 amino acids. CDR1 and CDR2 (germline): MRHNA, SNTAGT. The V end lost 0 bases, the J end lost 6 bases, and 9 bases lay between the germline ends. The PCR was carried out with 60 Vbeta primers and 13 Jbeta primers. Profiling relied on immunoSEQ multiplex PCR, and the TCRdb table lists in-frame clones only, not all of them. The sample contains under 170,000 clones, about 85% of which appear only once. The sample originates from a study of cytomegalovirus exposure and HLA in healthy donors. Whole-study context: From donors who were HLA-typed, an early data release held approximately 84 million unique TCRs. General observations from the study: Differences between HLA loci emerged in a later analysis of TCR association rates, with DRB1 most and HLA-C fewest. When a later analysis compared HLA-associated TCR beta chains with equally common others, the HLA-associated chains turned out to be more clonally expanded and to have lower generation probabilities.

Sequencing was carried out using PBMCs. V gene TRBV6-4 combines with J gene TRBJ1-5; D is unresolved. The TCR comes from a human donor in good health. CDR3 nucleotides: TGTGCCAGCAGTGACTCGCAGTTCCCTCAGCCCCAGCATTTT. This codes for CASSDSQFPQPQHF.